These 9 T cell receptor beta chains were all obtained from the same sample, sequenced in a study of early T cells in non-severe SARS-CoV-2 infection. One entry per CDR3 protein, called by TCRdb with MiXCR from the 5' RACE reads. The table lists about 100,000 distinct CDR3 sequences, around 13% of them singletons. Sequenced input: whole blood. These receptors came from an adult who was a healthcare worker with PCR-confirmed SARS-CoV-2 infection or an uninfected control (not recorded which).

This chain connects TRBV20-1 to TRBJ2-5; TRBD2 matches at 10 bases. The CDR3 loop spans 15 amino acids. The V gene end was trimmed by 6 bases and the J gene end by 0 bases; junction bases not matched to a gene: 7. Per the germline V gene, CDR1 is DFQATT and CDR2 is SNEGSKA (reference sequence). CDR3 in DNA: TGCAGTGCCGTCGTAGCGGGAGGAGACCAAGAGACCCAGTACTTC. It is translated as CSAVVAGGDQETQYF.

This clonotype was counted only a few times. V and J are TRBV29-1 and TRBJ2-3; 11 positions agree with TRBD2. Germline loops: CDR1 SQVTM, CDR2 ANQGSEA. The trim removed 4 bases at V and 1 base at J, leaving 4 bases unmatched. This CDR3 has 15 residues. The CDR3: CSVGGTSGRTDTQYF. In nucleotides, the CDR3 is TGCAGCGTTGGGGGGACTAGCGGCCGCACAGATACGCAGTATTTT.

The V gene is TRBV20-1, the J gene TRBJ2-4; 12 bases align to TRBD2. The ends lost 6 bases at V and 8 bases at J; junction bases unmatched: 17. CDR3 size: 17 residues. The germline gives CDR1 DFQATT, CDR2 SNEGSKA (reference sequence). The CDR3 sequence is CSANLRGTSGPNDIQYF. Written as DNA, the CDR3 is TGCAGTGCAAACCTGAGGGGGACTAGCGGGCCCAATGACATTCAGTACTTC.

The V and J genes are TRBV6-4 and TRBJ2-2; TRBD1 is a possible D gene (6 bases). CDR1 is MRHNA and CDR2 is SNTAGT in the germline V gene. The CDR3 runs to 13 residues. Deletions cut 2 bases from V and 6 bases from J, with 7 bases between. Here the CDR3 reads CASSDGGAGELFF. CDR3 bases: TGTGCCAGCAGTGACGGGGGCGCCGGGGAGCTGTTTTTT.

This clonotype was seen repeatedly, ten times or more. The chain links TRBV11-2 to TRBJ2-1, with 9 bases aligning to TRBD2. The length of the CDR3 is 15 residues. Unmatched junction bases numbered 6, after V lost 5 bases and J lost 4 bases. CDR1 is SGHAT, CDR2 FQNNGV, per germline. This CDR3 is CASSQLAGRYNEQFF. CDR3 coding DNA: TGTGCCAGCAGCCAGCTAGCGGGACGGTACAATGAGCAGTTCTTC.

At least ten counts were recorded for this clonotype. This chain links TRBV7-9 with TRBJ2-7; D gene uncertain. Looked up from germline, CDR1 is SEHNR and CDR2 is FQNEAQ (reference sequence). CDR3 size: 14 residues. Trimming stripped 2 bases from V and 0 bases from J, with 8 bases between. In nucleotides, the CDR3 is TGTGCCAGCAGCTTAAACAGCGCCTCCTACGAGCAGTACTTC. This translates into CASSLNSASYEQYF.

The rearrangement links TRBV7-2 to TRBJ2-3, with 15 bases aligning to TRBD2. The junction had 8 bases not matched to a gene; V was cut back by 5 bases and J by 2 bases. CDR3 length equals 18 residues. Germline V lookup: CDR1 SGHTA, CDR2 FQGNSA. The chain's CDR3 is CASSLRTSGRAYTDTQYF. CDR3 DNA sequence: TGTGCCAGCAGCCTGCGGACTAGCGGGAGGGCCTACACAGATACGCAGTATTTT.

This clonotype has ten or more counts. This chain connects TRBV5-1 to TRBJ2-1; 7 bases align to TRBD2. The CDR3 is made up of 15 amino acids. Germline V lookup: CDR1 SGHRS, CDR2 YFSETQ. V was clipped by 4 bases and J by 4 bases; unmatched bases: 8. CDR3 in DNA: TGCGCCAGCAGCGGGAGGGGCCTAGAATACAATGAGCAGTTCTTC. Amino acids: CASSGRGLEYNEQFF.

This clonotype was recorded a few times. V gene TRBV18 combines with J gene TRBJ1-2; D gene uncertain. The length of the CDR3 is 12 residues. From germline, CDR1 is KGHSH and CDR2 LQKENI. V lost 3 bases to trimming and J lost 5 bases, with 7 bases between them. The CDR3 sequence: CASSPEPYGYTF. In DNA form, the CDR3 reads TGTGCCAGCTCACCGGAACCGTATGGCTACACCTTC.